What follows is one T cell receptor (beta chain) and its context. The sample originates from a study of T cells in Graves' hyperthyroidism and ophthalmopathy. Turning to the study itself: Prior to any treatment, at the point of initial diagnosis, peripheral blood was collected.

J was trimmed by 8 bases and V by 3 bases; bases with no gene match: 8. Germline V gives CDR1 SNHLY, CDR2 FYNNEI. This CDR3 contains 14 residues. RNA transcripts yielded amplified TCR beta CDR3 regions. Initially, a first-round RT-PCR of the TCR CDR3 employed the HTBI primer set. TCRdb used MiXCR to reprocess the multiplex PCR reads, holding one entry per CDR3 protein. Of 750,000 to 950,000 distinct CDR3 sequences in the sample, over 35% were seen once. Hyperthyroidism in the patients, aged 18 to 65, was newly diagnosed and under 2 months in duration. It was uncontrolled infection, other autoimmune disease, pregnancy or lactation that excluded patients. Diagnosing involved the use of clinical symptoms, serum thyroxine and TRAb, thyroid ultrasound and orbital computed tomography.

Sequencing input: blood. The TCR originated in a man aged 18 to 29 with Graves' hyperthyroidism. This chain links TRBV2 with TRBJ2-7; 9 positions agree with TRBD2. The CDR3 region is CASSDGGGGRKQYF. The CDR3 nucleotides read TGTGCCAGCAGTGATGGCGGGGGGGGACGCAAGCAGTACTTC.